Included here is one T cell receptor beta chain sequence, with context. The data are from a study of blood T cell repertoires in COVID-19. Study-level background: Samples of COVID-19 (acute and convalescent) were obtained from the United States, Italy and Spain. T cells, B-cell-depleted T cells, or PBMCs provided the cDNA or gDNA that served as material.

CDR3 length equals 16 residues. Germline V gene lookup returns CDR1 MNHEY and CDR2 SMNVEV (reference sequence). Losses at the gene ends were 6 bases for V and 0 bases for J; bases not matched to a gene: 10. Original handling: Amplification with reference gene primers provided the estimates of nucleated cell counts. TCRdb's table, derived via immunoSEQ multiplex PCR, lists solely in-frame clones and lacks some. The V and J calls and the clone size are those of that table, but D and trimming were determined from the DNA. The sample lists just over 650,000 clones; about nine tenths were seen once. The sample was peripheral blood. V usage is TRBV27 and J usage is TRBJ1-1, with 7 bases fitting TRBD1. The clonotype was recovered from a woman aged 18-30 years with acute or convalescent COVID-19. CDR3: CASSHLTGALNTEAFF. Here the CDR3 DNA reads TGTGCCAGCAGCCACTTAACAGGGGCCTTGAACACTGAAGCTTTCTTT.